Listed below are T cell receptor beta chains from one sample, sequenced in a study of CD8 T cells in Susac syndrome. TCRdb ran MiXCR on the immunoSEQ multiplex PCR reads and lists one entry per CDR3 protein. The repertoire holds around 130,000 distinct CDR3 sequences, with 96% as singletons. Sample: CD4+ T cells from PBMCs. These TCRs come from a human donor with Susac syndrome. CDR3s include the opening cysteine and the closing phenylalanine or tryptophan. A D gene is named only where the DNA matches it firmly. Clone size is given for some rows only: seen once, a few or many times, or a class if the clone is expanded.

abundance: NA; d_gene: NA; j_gene: TRBJ2-1; v_gene: TRBV20-1; CDR3aa: CSARTSADYNEQFF; CDR3nt: TGCAGTGCTAGAACTTCCGCGGACTACAATGAGCAGTTCTTC
abundance: once; d_gene: TRBD1; j_gene: TRBJ2-1; v_gene: TRBV12-3/TRBV12-4; CDR3aa: CASSINRGNYNEQFF; CDR3nt: TGTGCCAGCAGTATCAACAGGGGTAATTACAATGAGCAGTTCTTC
abundance: NA; d_gene: NA; j_gene: TRBJ2-1; v_gene: TRBV4-1; CDR3aa: CASSQLRGRTSEQFF; CDR3nt: TGCGCCAGCAGCCAACTCCGCGGCAGAACCTCCGAGCAGTTCTTC
abundance: NA; d_gene: NA; j_gene: TRBJ1-2; v_gene: TRBV9; CDR3aa: CASSVAGGSSRYGYTF; CDR3nt: TGTGCCAGCAGCGTAGCTGGGGGGTCCTCTAGGTATGGCTACACCTTC
abundance: NA; d_gene: NA; j_gene: TRBJ2-7; v_gene: TRBV20-1; CDR3aa: CSASNDEQYF; CDR3nt: TGCAGTGCTAGTAACGACGAGCAGTACTTC
abundance: NA; d_gene: NA; j_gene: TRBJ2-2; v_gene: TRBV5-1; CDR3aa: CASSLLYVSGELFF; CDR3nt: TGCGCCAGCAGCTTGCTTTACGTATCCGGGGAGCTGTTTTTT
abundance: NA; d_gene: TRBD2; j_gene: TRBJ2-1; v_gene: TRBV12-3/TRBV12-4; CDR3aa: CASLKRASGSGEQFF; CDR3nt: TGTGCCAGCCTTAAAAGGGCTAGCGGGAGCGGTGAGCAGTTCTTC
abundance: once; d_gene: TRBD1; j_gene: TRBJ1-4; v_gene: TRBV5-6; CDR3aa: CASSRRGQGLANEKLFF; CDR3nt: TGTGCCAGCAGCCGGCGGGGACAGGGGTTGGCTAATGAAAAACTGTTTTTT
abundance: NA; d_gene: TRBD1; j_gene: TRBJ1-4; v_gene: TRBV7-9; CDR3aa: CASSLGQGTEKLFF; CDR3nt: TGTGCCAGCAGCCTTGGACAGGGTACTGAAAAACTGTTTTTT
abundance: NA; d_gene: TRBD2; j_gene: TRBJ2-7; v_gene: TRBV20-1; CDR3aa: CSAPRGSGSDEQYF; CDR3nt: TGCAGTGCCCCCCGGGGTAGCGGGAGCGACGAGCAGTACTTC
abundance: once; d_gene: NA; j_gene: TRBJ2-5; v_gene: TRBV7-6; CDR3aa: CASSLVAETQYF; CDR3nt: TGTGCCAGCAGCTTAGTCGCGGAGACCCAGTACTTC
abundance: NA; d_gene: NA; j_gene: TRBJ1-5; v_gene: TRBV7-2; CDR3aa: CASSFRGLDSNQPQHF; CDR3nt: TGTGCCAGCAGCTTTCGAGGGCTTGATAGCAATCAGCCCCAGCATTTT
abundance: NA; d_gene: TRBD2; j_gene: TRBJ2-3; v_gene: TRBV5-4; CDR3aa: CASSSGTSGRAGVDTQYF; CDR3nt: TGTGCCAGCAGCTCCGGGACTAGCGGGAGGGCCGGGGTAGATACGCAGTATTTT
abundance: NA; d_gene: NA; j_gene: TRBJ1-2; v_gene: TRBV6-5; CDR3aa: CASSYFAGGYTF; CDR3nt: TGTGCCAGCAGTTACTTTGCTGGAGGCTACACCTTC
abundance: NA; d_gene: TRBD1; j_gene: TRBJ1-2; v_gene: TRBV10-3; CDR3aa: CAISDPGQGARYYGYTF; CDR3nt: TGTGCCATCAGTGACCCTGGACAGGGGGCACGCTACTATGGCTACACCTTC
abundance: once; d_gene: NA; j_gene: TRBJ1-2; v_gene: TRBV29-1; CDR3aa: CSVEEAGYTF; CDR3nt: TGCAGCGTTGAAGAAGCTGGCTACACCTTC
abundance: NA; d_gene: TRBD2; j_gene: TRBJ2-1; v_gene: TRBV11-2; CDR3aa: CASSLDRTRGYNEQFF; CDR3nt: TGTGCCAGCAGCTTAGATAGGACTAGGGGATACAATGAGCAGTTCTTC
abundance: NA; d_gene: TRBD1; j_gene: TRBJ1-1; v_gene: TRBV5-6; CDR3aa: CASSWGQGAYVVTEAFF; CDR3nt: TGTGCCAGCAGCTGGGGACAGGGGGCCTATGTAGTCACTGAAGCTTTCTTT
abundance: NA; d_gene: TRBD2; j_gene: TRBJ2-7; v_gene: TRBV6-6; CDR3aa: CASTLADSYEQYF; CDR3nt: TGTGCCAGCACCCTAGCGGATTCCTACGAGCAGTACTTC
abundance: NA; d_gene: NA; j_gene: TRBJ1-2; v_gene: TRBV20-1; CDR3aa: CSARDDSSRGYTF; CDR3nt: TGCAGTGCTAGGGACGACAGCTCTCGCGGCTACACCTTC
abundance: NA; d_gene: TRBD2; j_gene: TRBJ2-1; v_gene: TRBV11-2; CDR3aa: CASSSAGGRLDEQFF; CDR3nt: TGTGCCAGCAGCTCTGCGGGAGGGCGGCTCGATGAGCAGTTCTTC
abundance: NA; d_gene: NA; j_gene: TRBJ2-5; v_gene: TRBV29-1; CDR3aa: CSVEDPAAGSGYF; CDR3nt: TGCAGCGTTGAAGATCCCGCGGCAGGGAGCGGGTACTTC
abundance: NA; d_gene: NA; j_gene: TRBJ2-5; v_gene: TRBV29-1; CDR3aa: CSVFSSDREEETQYF; CDR3nt: TGCAGCGTTTTTTCCTCCGACAGGGAGGAGGAGACCCAGTACTTC
abundance: NA; d_gene: TRBD2; j_gene: TRBJ2-7; v_gene: TRBV23-1; CDR3aa: CASSQGLAGEFCGTYEQYF; CDR3nt: TGCGCCAGCAGTCAAGGACTAGCGGGAGAGTTTTGCGGGACCTACGAGCAGTACTTC
abundance: NA; d_gene: NA; j_gene: TRBJ2-2; v_gene: TRBV7-2; CDR3aa: CASNNHGGTGELFF; CDR3nt: TGTGCCAGCAACAACCATGGAGGCACCGGGGAGCTGTTTTTT